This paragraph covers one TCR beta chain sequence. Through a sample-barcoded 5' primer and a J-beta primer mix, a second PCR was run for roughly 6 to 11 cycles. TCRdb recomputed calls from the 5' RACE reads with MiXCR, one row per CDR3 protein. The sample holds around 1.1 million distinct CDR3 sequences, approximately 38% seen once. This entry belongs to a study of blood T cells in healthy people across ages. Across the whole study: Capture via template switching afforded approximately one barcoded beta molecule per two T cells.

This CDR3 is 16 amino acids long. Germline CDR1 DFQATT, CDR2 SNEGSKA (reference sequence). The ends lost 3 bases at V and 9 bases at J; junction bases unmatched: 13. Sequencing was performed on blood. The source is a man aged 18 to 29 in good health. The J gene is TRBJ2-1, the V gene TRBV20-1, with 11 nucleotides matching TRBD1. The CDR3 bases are TGCAGTGCTAGGGGTGGGGACAGGGGGAAGCGTGGTGAGCAGTTCTTC. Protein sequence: CSARGGDRGKRGEQFF.